One sample yielded the 5 T cell receptor beta chains listed below, sequenced in a study of Tregs in tolerant kidney transplant recipients. Assay used: immunoSEQ multiplex PCR; TCRdb lists only in-frame clones, some missing. The sample holds about 240,000 clones, more than 65% seen once. The sample taken for sequencing was CD4+ T cells from blood. The receptor set was obtained from a human donor in good health.

This chain connects TRBV4-1 to TRBJ1-1; D is unclear. Germline V gene lookup returns CDR1 MGHRA and CDR2 YSYEKL. V was shortened by 1 base and J by 3 bases, with 15 bases between the two germline ends. The length of the CDR3 is 16 residues. CDR3 bases: TGCGCCAGCAGCCAAGTGGGCAGAAAAAAGGACACTGAAGCTTTCTTT. It translates to CASSQVGRKKDTEAFF.

The chain links TRBV11-2 to TRBJ1-1, with D maybe TRBD1 (6 bases). This CDR3 is built from 14 residues. Germline values: CDR1 SGHAT, CDR2 FQNNGV. V dropped 5 bases and J dropped 4 bases, with 14 bases sitting between them. CDR3 sequence: CASSLFDRRTEAFF. The CDR3 DNA sequence: TGTGCCAGCAGCCTATTTGACAGGCGCACTGAAGCTTTCTTT.

The gene calls are TRBV5-1 and TRBJ2-1, with 9 bases fitting TRBD1. J gave up 6 bases and V 0 bases, and 10 bases lay outside the gene matches. Germline V CDR1 and CDR2: SGHRS, YFSETQ. The CDR3 runs to 17 residues. CDR3 sequence reads: CASSLVGGTGYGNEQFF. The DNA for the CDR3 is TGCGCCAGCAGCTTGGTAGGCGGGACAGGGTACGGCAATGAGCAGTTCTTC.

The chain carries TRBV5-4 and TRBJ1-1; D gene unclear. Trimming removed 4 bases at V and 11 bases at J, with 18 bases between. Germline CDR1 and CDR2: SGHNT and YYREEE (reference sequence). The CDR3 loop spans 13 amino acids. DNA for the CDR3: TGTGCCAGCAGCCCGCCCCTGGGCGGCTTGGCTTTCTTT. Encoded protein: CASSPPLGGLAFF. Combining the CDR3 with reference TRBV5-4 and TRBJ1-1 gives the whole variable domain ETGVTQSPTHLIKTRGQQVTLRCSSQSGHNTVSWYQQALGQGPQFIFQYYREEENGRGNFPPRFSGLQFPNYSSELNVNALELDDSALYLCASSPPLGGLAFFGQGTRLTVV.

The V and J genes are TRBV7-2 and TRBJ2-7, with 9 bases aligning to TRBD2. This CDR3 region has 15 residues. V trimming: 3 bases; J trimming: 2 bases; junction bases outside the gene matches: 5. Germline CDR1 and CDR2: SGHTA and FQGNSA. CDR3 loop: CASSFGLAGTYEQYF. In nucleotides, the CDR3 is TGTGCCAGCAGCTTCGGCCTAGCGGGGACCTACGAGCAGTACTTC.